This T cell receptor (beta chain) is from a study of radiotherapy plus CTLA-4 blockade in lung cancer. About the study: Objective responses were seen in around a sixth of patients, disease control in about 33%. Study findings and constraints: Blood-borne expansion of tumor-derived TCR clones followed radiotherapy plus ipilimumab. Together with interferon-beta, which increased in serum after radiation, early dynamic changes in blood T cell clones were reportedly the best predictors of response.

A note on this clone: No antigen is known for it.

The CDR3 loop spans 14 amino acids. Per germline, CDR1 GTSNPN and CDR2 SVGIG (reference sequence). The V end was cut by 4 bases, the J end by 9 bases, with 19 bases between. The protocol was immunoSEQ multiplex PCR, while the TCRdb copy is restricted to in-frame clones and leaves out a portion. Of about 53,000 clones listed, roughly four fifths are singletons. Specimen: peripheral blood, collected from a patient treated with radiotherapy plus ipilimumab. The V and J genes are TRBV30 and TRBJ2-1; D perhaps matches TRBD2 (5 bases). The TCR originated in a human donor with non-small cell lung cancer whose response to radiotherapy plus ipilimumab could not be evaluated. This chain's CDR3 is CAWTGSFLVSEQFF. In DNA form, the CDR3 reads TGTGCCTGGACGGGGTCGTTTCTAGTATCTGAGCAGTTCTTC.